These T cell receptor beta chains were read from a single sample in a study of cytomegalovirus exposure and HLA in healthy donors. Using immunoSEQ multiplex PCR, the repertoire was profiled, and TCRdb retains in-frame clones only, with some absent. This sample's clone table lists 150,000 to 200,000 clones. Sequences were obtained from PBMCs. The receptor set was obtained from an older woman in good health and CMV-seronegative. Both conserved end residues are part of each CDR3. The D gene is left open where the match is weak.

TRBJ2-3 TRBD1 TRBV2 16 TGTGCCAGCAGTCCTACCGGGACAGGGTACACAGATACGCAGTATTTT CASSPTGTGYTDTQYF
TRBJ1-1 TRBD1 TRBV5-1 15 TGCGCCAGCAGCCCGGGACAGGGGGCGAACACTGAAGCTTTCTTT CASSPGQGANTEAFF
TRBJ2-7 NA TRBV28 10 TGTGCCAGCAGTCTCTACGAGCAGTACTTC CASSLYEQYF
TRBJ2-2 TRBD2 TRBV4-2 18 TGTGCCAGCAGCCAACGGACTAGCGGGGGGGCCGGCACCGGGGAGCTGTTTTTT CASSQRTSGGAGTGELFF
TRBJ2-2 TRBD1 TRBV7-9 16 TGTGCCAGCAGCGCACCAGGGGGCTCGAACACCGGGGAGCTGTTTTTT CASSAPGGSNTGELFF
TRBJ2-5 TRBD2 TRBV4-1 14 TGCGCCAGCAGCATCCCTAGCGGCTCCGGGACCCAGTACTTC CASSIPSGSGTQYF
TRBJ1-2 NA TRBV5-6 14 TGTGCCAGCAGCTTGGATACAGGGCTTTATGGCTACACCTTC CASSLDTGLYGYTF
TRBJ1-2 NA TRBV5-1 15 TGCGCCAGCAGCTTGGTTCCGGTGGGGGCGTATGGCTACACCTTC CASSLVPVGAYGYTF
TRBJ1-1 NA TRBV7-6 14 TGTGCCAGCAGCCCTCGGAGGGAGACCACTGAAGCTTTCTTT CASSPRRETTEAFF
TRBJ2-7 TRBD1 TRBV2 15 TGTGCCAGCAGTTGGGACAGGGTCGGGGAATACGAGCAGTACTTC CASSWDRVGEYEQYF
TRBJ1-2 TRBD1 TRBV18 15 TGTGCCAGCTCACTTCCCACCGGACAGGTTCATGGCTACACCTTC CASSLPTGQVHGYTF
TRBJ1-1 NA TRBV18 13 TGTGCCAGCTCCTCCCTGCTCCCGGGTGAAGCTTTCTTT CASSSLLPGEAFF
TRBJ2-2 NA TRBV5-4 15 TGTGCCAGCAGCCCAGGACACGGGAACACCGGGGAGCTGTTTTTT CASSPGHGNTGELFF
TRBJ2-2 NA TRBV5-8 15 TGTGCCAGCAGCTCGACGGGAGCCTGGACCGGGGAGCTGTTTTTT CASSSTGAWTGELFF